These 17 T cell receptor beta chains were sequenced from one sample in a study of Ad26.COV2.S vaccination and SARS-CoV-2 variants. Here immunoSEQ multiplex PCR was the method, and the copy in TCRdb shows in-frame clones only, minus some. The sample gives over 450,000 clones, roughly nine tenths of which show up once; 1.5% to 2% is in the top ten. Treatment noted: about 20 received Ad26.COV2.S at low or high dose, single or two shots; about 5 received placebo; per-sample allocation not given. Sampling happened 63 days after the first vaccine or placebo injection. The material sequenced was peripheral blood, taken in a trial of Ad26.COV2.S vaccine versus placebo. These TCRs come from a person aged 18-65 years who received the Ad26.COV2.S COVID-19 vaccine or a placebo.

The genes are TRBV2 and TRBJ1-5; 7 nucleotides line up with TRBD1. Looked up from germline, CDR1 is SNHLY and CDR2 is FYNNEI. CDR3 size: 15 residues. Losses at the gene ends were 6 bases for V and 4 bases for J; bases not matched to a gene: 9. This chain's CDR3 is CASSAEGQRNQPQHF. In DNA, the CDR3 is TGTGCCAGCAGCGCCGAGGGACAGAGAAATCAGCCCCAGCATTTT.

CDR3 in DNA: TGTGCCAGCAGCGCTTCTAGCGGAATGGGGGAGCAGTTCTTC. Protein: CASSASSGMGEQFF. J is TRBJ2-1 and V is TRBV9, with 7 bases aligning to TRBD2. Germline V lookup: CDR1 SGDLS, CDR2 YYNGEE. The CDR3 has 14 amino acids. J was trimmed by 10 bases and V by 3 bases; bases with no gene match: 10. The variable domain in full, with the rest retrieved from reference TRBV9 and TRBJ2-1, is DSGVTQTPKHLITATGQRVTLRCSPRSGDLSVYWYQQSLDQGLQFLIQYYNGEERAKGNILERFSAQQFPDLHSELNLSSLELGDSALYFCASSASSGMGEQFFGPGTRLTVL.

The DNA for the CDR3 is TGTGCCAGCAGCCAGCCTGGGGCCAACGTCCTGACTTTC. This codes for CASSQPGANVLTF. The V and J genes are TRBV11-1 and TRBJ2-6; D call uncertain. V lost 5 bases to trimming and J lost 2 bases, with 4 bases between them. The CDR3 is 13 residues long. Germline values: CDR1 SGHAT, CDR2 FQDESV (reference sequence).

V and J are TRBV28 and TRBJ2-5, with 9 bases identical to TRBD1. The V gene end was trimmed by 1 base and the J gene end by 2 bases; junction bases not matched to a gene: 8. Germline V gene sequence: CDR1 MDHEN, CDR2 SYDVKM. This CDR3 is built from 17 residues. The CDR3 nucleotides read TGTGCCAGCAGTTTATTGTCATGGGACAGGGTACAAGAGACCCAGTACTTC. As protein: CASSLLSWDRVQETQYF.

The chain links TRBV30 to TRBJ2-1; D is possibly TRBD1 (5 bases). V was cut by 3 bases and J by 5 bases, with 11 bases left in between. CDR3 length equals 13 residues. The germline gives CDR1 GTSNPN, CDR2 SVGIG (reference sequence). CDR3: CAWRLSGNNEQFF. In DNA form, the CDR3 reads TGTGCCTGGAGGTTATCAGGGAACAATGAGCAGTTCTTC.

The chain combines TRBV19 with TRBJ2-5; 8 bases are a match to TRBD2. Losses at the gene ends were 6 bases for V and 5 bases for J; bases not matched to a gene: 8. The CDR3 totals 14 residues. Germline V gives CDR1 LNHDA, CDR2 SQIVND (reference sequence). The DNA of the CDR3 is TGTGCCAGTAGGGAAGCGGGGGCTGGGGAGACCCAGTACTTC. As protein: CASREAGAGETQYF.

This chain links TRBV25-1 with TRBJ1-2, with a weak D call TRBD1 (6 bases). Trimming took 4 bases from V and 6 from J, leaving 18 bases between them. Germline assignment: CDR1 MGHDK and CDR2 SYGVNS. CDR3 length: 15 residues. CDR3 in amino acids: CASSVDFITGNGYTF. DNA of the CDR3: TGTGCCAGCAGTGTTGATTTTATTACAGGGAATGGCTACACCTTC.

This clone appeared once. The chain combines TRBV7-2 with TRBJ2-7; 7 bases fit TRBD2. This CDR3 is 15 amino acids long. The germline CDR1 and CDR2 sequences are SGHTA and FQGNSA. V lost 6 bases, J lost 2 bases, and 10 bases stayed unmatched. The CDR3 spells CASRYQSGGPYEQYF. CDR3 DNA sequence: TGTGCCAGCAGGTACCAATCGGGAGGCCCCTACGAGCAGTACTTC.

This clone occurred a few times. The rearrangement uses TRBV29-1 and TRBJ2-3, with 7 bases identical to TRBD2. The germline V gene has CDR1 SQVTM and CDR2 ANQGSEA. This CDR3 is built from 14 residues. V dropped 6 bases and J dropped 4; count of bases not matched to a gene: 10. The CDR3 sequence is CSVQAGLVSDTQYF. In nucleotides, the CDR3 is TGCAGCGTACAAGCGGGACTGGTCTCAGATACGCAGTATTTT.

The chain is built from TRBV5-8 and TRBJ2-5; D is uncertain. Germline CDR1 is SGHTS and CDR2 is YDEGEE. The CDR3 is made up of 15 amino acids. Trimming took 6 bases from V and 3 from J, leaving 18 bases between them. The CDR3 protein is CASISGRIPKETQYF. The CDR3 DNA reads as TGTGCCAGCATATCGGGCAGGATCCCCAAAGAGACCCAGTACTTC.

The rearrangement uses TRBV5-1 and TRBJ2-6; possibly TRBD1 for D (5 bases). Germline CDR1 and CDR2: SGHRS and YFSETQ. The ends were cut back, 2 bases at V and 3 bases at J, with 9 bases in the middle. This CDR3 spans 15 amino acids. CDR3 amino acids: CASSFTGDGANVLTF. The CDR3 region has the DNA TGCGCCAGCAGCTTCACAGGCGATGGGGCCAACGTCCTGACTTTC.

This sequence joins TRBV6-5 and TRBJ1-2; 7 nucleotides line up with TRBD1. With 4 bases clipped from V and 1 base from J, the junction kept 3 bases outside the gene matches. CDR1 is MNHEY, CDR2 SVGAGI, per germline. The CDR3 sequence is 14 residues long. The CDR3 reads CASSSGQVNYGYTF. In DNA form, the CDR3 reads TGTGCCAGCAGTTCAGGACAGGTTAACTATGGCTACACCTTC.

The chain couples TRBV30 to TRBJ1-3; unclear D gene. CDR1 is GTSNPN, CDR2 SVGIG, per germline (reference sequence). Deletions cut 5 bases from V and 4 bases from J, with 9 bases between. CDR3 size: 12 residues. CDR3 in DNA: TGTGCCTGGGAACAGTACGGAAACACCATATATTTT. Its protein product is CAWEQYGNTIYF.

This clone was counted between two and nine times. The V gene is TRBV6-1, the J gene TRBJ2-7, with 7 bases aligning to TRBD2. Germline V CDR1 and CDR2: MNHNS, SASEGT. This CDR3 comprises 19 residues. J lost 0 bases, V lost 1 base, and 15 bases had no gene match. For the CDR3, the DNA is TGTGCCAGCAGTGAAGGCCCCCCCGTTAGCGGGCCCAGCTCCTACGAGCAGTACTTC. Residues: CASSEGPPVSGPSSYEQYF.

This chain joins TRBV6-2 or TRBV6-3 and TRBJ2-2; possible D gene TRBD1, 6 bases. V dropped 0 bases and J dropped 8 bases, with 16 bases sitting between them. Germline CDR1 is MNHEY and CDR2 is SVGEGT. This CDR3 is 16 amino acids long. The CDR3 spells CASSYSPQGLRGELFF. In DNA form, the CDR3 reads TGTGCCAGCAGTTACTCGCCACAGGGATTGAGGGGGGAGCTGTTTTTT.

CDR3 protein: CASSVEPTLHDEQFF. The CDR3 nucleotides read TGTGCCAGCAGCGTAGAACCAACCCTACACGATGAGCAGTTCTTC. V gene TRBV9 combines with J gene TRBJ2-1, with unresolved D. The ends were cut back, 0 bases at V and 8 bases at J, with 15 bases in the middle. Looked up from germline, CDR1 is SGDLS and CDR2 is YYNGEE. The length of the CDR3 is 15 residues.

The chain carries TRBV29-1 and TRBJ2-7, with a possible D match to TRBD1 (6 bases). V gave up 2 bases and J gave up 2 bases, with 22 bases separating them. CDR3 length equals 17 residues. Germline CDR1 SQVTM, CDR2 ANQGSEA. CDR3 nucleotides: TGCAGCGTTGAATTGCCCAACAGGGAAAGCATGACCTACGAGCAGTACTTC. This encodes CSVELPNRESMTYEQYF.